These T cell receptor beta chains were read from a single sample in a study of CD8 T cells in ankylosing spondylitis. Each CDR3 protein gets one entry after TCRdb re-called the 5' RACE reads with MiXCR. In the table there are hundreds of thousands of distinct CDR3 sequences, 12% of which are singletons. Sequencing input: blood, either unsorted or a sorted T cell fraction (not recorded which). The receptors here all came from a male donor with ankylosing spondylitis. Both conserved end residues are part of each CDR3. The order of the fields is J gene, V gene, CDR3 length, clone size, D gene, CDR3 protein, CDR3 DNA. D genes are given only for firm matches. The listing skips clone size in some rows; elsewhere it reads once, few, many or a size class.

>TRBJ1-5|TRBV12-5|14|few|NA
CASFGGGSNQPQHF
TGTGCTAGCTTCGGGGGAGGGAGCAATCAGCCCCAGCATTTT
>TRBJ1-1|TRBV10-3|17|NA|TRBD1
CAISEPYDRGSNTEAFF
TGTGCCATCAGTGAGCCCTACGACAGGGGGAGTAACACTGAAGCTTTCTTT
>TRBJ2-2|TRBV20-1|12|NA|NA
CSARVRAGELFF
TGCAGTGCTAGAGTCCGGGCCGGGGAGCTGTTTTTT
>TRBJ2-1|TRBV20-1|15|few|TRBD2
CSARLSSSGYNEQFF
TGCAGTGCTAGATTATCATCTAGCGGGTACAATGAGCAGTTCTTC
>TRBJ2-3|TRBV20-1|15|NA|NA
CSARYPSQSTDTQYF
TGCAGTGCTAGATACCCTAGCCAGAGCACAGATACGCAGTATTTT
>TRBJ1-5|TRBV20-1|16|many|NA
CSARDFGRETDQPQHF
TGCAGTGCTAGAGATTTCGGCAGGGAAACGGATCAGCCCCAGCATTTT
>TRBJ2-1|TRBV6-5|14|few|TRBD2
CASIRGSGNNEQFF
TGTGCCAGCATTAGGGGCAGCGGGAACAATGAGCAGTTCTTC
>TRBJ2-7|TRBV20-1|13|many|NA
CSARDEPFYEQYF
TGCAGTGCTAGAGATGAGCCATTCTACGAGCAGTACTTC
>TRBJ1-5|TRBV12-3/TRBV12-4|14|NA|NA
CASSLGQEFQPQHF
TGTGCCAGCAGTTTAGGACAGGAGTTCCAGCCCCAGCATTTT
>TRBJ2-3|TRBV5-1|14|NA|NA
CASSLQGTTDTQYF
TGCGCCAGCAGCTTACAGGGTACTACAGATACGCAGTATTTT
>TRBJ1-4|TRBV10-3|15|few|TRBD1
CAISGQTGAGEKLFF
TGTGCCATCAGTGGGCAGACAGGGGCCGGAGAAAAACTGTTTTTT
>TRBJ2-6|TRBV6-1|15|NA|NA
CASSPGGRGANVLTF
TGTGCCAGCAGTCCTGGGGGGCGAGGGGCCAACGTCCTGACTTTC
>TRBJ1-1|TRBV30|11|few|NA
CAWSVLGNAFF
TGTGCCTGGAGTGTACTAGGGAATGCTTTCTTT
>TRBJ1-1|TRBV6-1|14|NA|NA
CASLSPSLNTEAFF
TGTGCCAGCTTGAGCCCAAGCCTGAACACTGAAGCTTTCTTT
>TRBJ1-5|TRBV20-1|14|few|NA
CSARLVYSNQPQHF
TGCAGTGCTAGATTGGTCTATAGCAATCAGCCCCAGCATTTT
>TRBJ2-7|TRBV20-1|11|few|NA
CSATDTYEQYF
TGCAGTGCTACTGACACCTACGAGCAGTACTTC
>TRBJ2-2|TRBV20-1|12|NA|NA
CSVKKGAGELFF
TGCAGTGTCAAAAAGGGGGCCGGGGAGCTGTTTTTT
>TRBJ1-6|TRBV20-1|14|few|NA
CSATNRATNSPLHF
TGCAGTGCTACAAACAGGGCAACGAATTCACCCCTCCACTTT
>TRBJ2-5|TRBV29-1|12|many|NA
CSVEPGRNTQYF
TGCAGCGTTGAACCGGGACGAAATACCCAGTACTTC
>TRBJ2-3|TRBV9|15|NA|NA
CASDIGGGSADTQYF
TGTGCCAGTGATATCGGTGGGGGCAGCGCAGATACGCAGTATTTT
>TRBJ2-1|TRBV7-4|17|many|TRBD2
CASSVHLTSGSGNEQFF
TGTGCCAGCAGCGTACACCTTACTAGCGGGAGTGGCAATGAGCAGTTCTTC
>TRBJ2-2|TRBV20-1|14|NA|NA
CSARRALAVGELFF
TGCAGTGCGAGACGGGCCTTGGCCGTCGGGGAGCTGTTTTTT
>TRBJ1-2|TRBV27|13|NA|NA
CASSFQGWTGYTF
TGTGCCAGCAGTTTCCAGGGTTGGACTGGCTACACCTTC
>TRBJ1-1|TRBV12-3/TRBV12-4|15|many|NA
CASSLGLLMNTEAFF
TGTGCCAGCAGTCTCGGACTGTTAATGAACACTGAAGCTTTCTTT
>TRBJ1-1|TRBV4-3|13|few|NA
CASSQELQAEAFF
TGCGCCAGCAGCCAAGAATTGCAGGCTGAAGCTTTCTTT
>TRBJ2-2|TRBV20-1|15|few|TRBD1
CSARVDRANTGELFF
TGCAGTGCTAGGGTAGACAGGGCGAACACCGGGGAGCTGTTTTTT
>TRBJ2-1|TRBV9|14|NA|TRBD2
CASSASGDYNEQFF
TGTGCCAGCAGCGCTAGCGGGGACTACAATGAGCAGTTCTTC
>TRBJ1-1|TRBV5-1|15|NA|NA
CASGRGGGGNTEAFF
TGCGCCAGCGGCCGCGGGGGCGGAGGTAACACTGAAGCTTTCTTT
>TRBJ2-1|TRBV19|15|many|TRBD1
CASSPMTGPGNEQFF
TGTGCCAGTAGCCCGATGACAGGGCCAGGCAATGAGCAGTTCTTC
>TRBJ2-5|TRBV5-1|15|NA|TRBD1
CASSATTGAPGAQYF
TGCGCCAGCAGCGCCACGACAGGGGCCCCGGGAGCCCAGTACTTC
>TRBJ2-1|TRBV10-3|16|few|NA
CAISESWDSSYNEQFF
TGTGCCATCAGTGAGTCATGGGATTCCTCCTACAATGAGCAGTTCTTC
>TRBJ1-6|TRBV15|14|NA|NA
CATSRDRDNSPLHF
TGTGCCACCAGCAGAGACAGGGATAATTCACCCCTCCACTTT
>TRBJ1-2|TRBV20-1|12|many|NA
CSAGGTDYGYTF
TGCAGTGCTGGAGGGACGGACTATGGCTACACCTTC
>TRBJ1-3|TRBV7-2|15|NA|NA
CASSLRQISGNTIYF
TGTGCCAGCAGTCTACGACAGATTTCTGGAAACACCATATATTTT
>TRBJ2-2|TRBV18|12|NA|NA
CASTTDTGELFF
TGTGCCAGCACCACCGACACCGGGGAGCTGTTTTTT
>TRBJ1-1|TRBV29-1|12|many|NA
CSVVARNTEAFF
TGCAGCGTTGTGGCTCGTAACACTGAAGCTTTCTTT
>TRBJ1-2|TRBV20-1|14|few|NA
CSASKGTADYGYTF
TGCAGTGCTAGCAAAGGCACCGCGGACTATGGCTACACCTTC
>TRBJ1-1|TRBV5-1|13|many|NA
CASSPSEDTEAFF
TGCGCCAGCAGCCCATCAGAGGACACTGAAGCTTTCTTT
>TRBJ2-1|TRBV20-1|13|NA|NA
CSAFPSGYNEQFF
TGCAGTGCATTCCCCTCCGGATACAATGAGCAGTTCTTC
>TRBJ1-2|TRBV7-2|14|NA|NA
CASSRSTDSYGYTF
TGTGCCAGCAGCCGATCGACCGACTCCTATGGCTACACCTTC
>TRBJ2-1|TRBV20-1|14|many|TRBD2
CSARARREQNEQFF
TGCAGTGCTAGAGCTCGGCGGGAGCAAAATGAGCAGTTCTTC
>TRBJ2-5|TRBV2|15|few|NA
CASSLPGIFQETQYF
TGTGCCAGCAGTCTTCCAGGGATTTTCCAAGAGACCCAGTACTTC
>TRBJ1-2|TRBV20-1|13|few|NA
CSARTGAGYGYTF
TGCAGTGCTAGGACCGGGGCCGGCTATGGCTACACCTTC